The present T cell receptor beta chain was sequenced within a study of naive and memory T cell subsets. This CDR3 region has 12 residues. Germline V gene lookup returns CDR1 SGHKS and CDR2 YYEKEE (reference sequence). The V gene lost 3 bases and the J gene lost 4 bases, with 7 bases spanning the gap. For blood and skin samples, reverse transcription used TCR alpha and beta constant primers. One entry per CDR3 protein results from TCRdb running MiXCR on the 5' RACE reads. The sample includes more than 20,000 distinct CDR3 sequences, under 30% seen only once; the top ten take approximately 1.7%. Whole blood, approximately 2.3 ml, came from adult healthy volunteers.

The gene calls are TRBV5-5 and TRBJ2-5; D unclear. The clonotype originates from a female donor in good health. As DNA, the CDR3 is TGTGCCAGCAGCTCTCCACTAGAGACCCAGTACTTC. It encodes CASSSPLETQYF.